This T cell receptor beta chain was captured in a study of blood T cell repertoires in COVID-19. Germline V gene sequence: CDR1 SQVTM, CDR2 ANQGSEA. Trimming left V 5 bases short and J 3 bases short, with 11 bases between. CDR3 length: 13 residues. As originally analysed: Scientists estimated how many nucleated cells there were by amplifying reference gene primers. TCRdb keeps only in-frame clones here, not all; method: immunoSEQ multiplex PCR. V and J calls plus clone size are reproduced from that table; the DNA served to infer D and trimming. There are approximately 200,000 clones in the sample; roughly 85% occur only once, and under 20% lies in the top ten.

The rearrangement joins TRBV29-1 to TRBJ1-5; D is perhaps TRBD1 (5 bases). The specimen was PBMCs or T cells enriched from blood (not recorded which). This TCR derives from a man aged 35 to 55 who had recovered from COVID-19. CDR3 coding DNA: TGCAGCGTTTCCGCGGGGGTCAATCAGCCCCAGCATTTT. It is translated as CSVSAGVNQPQHF.